The clone carrying this T cell receptor (beta chain) was picked up many times. The antigen is not known. One entry per CDR3 protein results from TCRdb running MiXCR on the 5' RACE reads. Found here are roughly 220,000 distinct CDR3 sequences, approximately 5.9% of them singletons; the top ten hold less than 15%. Trimming cost V 0 bases and J 0 bases, with 4 bases left between them. Germline V CDR1 and CDR2: SGHRS, YFSETQ. This CDR3 has 14 residues. This entry is derived from a study of identical twins. Study results and caveats: Fewer insertions were carried by abundant cord blood beta clonotypes, but none was seen in memory repertoires.

These sequences were also reported in another study, on T cells expressing NK-cell markers. Per that paper: Sequenced donors, eight in total, included seven who were HCMV-seropositive and one who was seronegative. Similarly, these clonotypes led the CD3+CD56-NKG2C+ fraction as well in a few donors.

Source material: CD8+ T cells sorted from blood. This sequence joins TRBV5-1 and TRBJ1-5; the D is unclear. The sequence derives from a woman between 18 and 29 years old in good health. The DNA for the CDR3 is TGCGCCAGCAGCTTGGACGCTAGCAATCAGCCCCAGCATTTT. Translating gives CASSLDASNQPQHF.